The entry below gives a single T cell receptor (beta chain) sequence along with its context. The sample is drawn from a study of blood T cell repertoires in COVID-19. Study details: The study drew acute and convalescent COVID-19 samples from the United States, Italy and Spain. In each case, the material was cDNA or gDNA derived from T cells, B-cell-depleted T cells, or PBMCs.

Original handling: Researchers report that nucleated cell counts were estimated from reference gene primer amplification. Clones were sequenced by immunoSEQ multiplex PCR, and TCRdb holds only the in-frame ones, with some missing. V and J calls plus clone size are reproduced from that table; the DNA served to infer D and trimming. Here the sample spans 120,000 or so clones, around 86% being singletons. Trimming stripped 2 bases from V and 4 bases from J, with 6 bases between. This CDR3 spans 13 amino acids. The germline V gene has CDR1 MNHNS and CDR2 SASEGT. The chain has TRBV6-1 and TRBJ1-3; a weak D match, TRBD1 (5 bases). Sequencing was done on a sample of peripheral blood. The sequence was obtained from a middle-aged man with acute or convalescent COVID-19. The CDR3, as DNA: TGTGCCAGCAGTGAAAGACAGGGAAACACCATATATTTT. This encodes CASSERQGNTIYF.